This TCR beta chain appears in the sequencing data of a study of T-cell memory formation after mild COVID-19. Background on the study: Clusters of TCRs were largely donor specific.

This clonotype was detected only a few times. Antigen specificity is unknown. Constant-segment primers were used for 5'RACE, and the resulting TCR alpha and TCR beta cDNA libraries carried sample barcodes and UMIs. MiXCR, applied by TCRdb to the 5' RACE reads, yields one record per CDR3 protein. This repertoire shows 140,000 or so distinct CDR3 sequences, about 19% found once; its top ten account for under 2.5%. The CDR3 has 14 residues. Germline CDR1 reads MRHNA; CDR2 reads SNTAGT. Trimming removed 0 bases at V and 9 bases at J, with 14 bases between. General study findings and limits: While clones contracting from day 15 to 85 were balanced between CD4 and CD8, later expanders leaned CD4+. Among CD4+ contracting clones, most were CM and EM, and CD8+ ones EMRA.

This receptor was obtained from an adult woman who had mild COVID-19 (a few samples of this study predate the infection). Cell type and time point are not known. The sequencing input was PBMCs or a T cell subset sorted from them (not recorded which). V is TRBV6-4 and J is TRBJ1-1; a possible D gene is TRBD1 (6 bases). The CDR3 sequence is CASSDSFGGEKAFF. DNA for the CDR3: TGTGCCAGCAGTGACTCATTCGGGGGCGAGAAAGCTTTCTTT.